Detailed here is one TCR beta chain. The V gene end was trimmed by 5 bases and the J gene end by 1 base; junction bases not matched to a gene: 7. CDR1 is SEHNR and CDR2 is FQNEAQ in the germline V gene (reference sequence). This CDR3 has 15 amino acids. The protocol was immunoSEQ multiplex PCR, while the TCRdb copy is restricted to in-frame clones and leaves out a portion. Here the sample spans roughly 250,000 clones, 83% being singletons. This sample was included in a study of blood T cell repertoires in COVID-19. Study context: The origin of the acute and convalescent COVID-19 samples was the United States, Italy and Spain.

Participant-reported clinical history was the basis for cohort assignment. The TCR sequence derives from a woman aged 40 to 55 who had been exposed to COVID-19. The sequenced sample consisted of PBMCs or T cells enriched from blood (not recorded which). The V and J genes are TRBV7-9 and TRBJ1-1, with 7 positions matching TRBD1. CDR3 DNA sequence: TGTGCCAGCAGCCACAGGGGTGGATCGAACACTGAAGCTTTCTTT. Translation: CASSHRGGSNTEAFF.